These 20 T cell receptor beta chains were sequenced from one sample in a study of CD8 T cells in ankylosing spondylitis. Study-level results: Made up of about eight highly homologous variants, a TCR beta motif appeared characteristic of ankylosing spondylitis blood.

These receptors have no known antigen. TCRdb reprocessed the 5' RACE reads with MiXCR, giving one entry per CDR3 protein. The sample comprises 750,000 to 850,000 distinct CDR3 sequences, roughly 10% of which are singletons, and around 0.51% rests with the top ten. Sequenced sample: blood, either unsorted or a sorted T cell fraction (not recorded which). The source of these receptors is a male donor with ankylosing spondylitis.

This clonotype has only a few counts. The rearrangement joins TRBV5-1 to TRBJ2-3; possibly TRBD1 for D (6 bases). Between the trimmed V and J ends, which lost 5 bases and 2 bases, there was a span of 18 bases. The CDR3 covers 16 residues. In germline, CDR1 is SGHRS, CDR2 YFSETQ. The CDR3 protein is CASREQGTFFTDTQYF. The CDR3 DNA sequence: TGCGCCAGCAGGGAACAAGGGACATTCTTCACAGATACGCAGTATTTT.

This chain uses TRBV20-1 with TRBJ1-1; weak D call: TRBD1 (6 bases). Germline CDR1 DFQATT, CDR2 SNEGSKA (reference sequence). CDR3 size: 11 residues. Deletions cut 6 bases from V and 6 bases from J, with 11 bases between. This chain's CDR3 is CSAGGRSEAFF. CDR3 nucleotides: TGCAGTGCGGGGGGCCGCTCTGAAGCTTTCTTT.

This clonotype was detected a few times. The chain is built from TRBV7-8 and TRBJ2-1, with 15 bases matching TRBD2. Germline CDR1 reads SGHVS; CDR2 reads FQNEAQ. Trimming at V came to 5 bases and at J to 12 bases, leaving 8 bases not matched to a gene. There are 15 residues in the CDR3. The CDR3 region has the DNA TGTGCCAGCAGCCCGCGCGGGACTAGCGGGAGGAGGCAGTTCTTC. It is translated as CASSPRGTSGRRQFF.

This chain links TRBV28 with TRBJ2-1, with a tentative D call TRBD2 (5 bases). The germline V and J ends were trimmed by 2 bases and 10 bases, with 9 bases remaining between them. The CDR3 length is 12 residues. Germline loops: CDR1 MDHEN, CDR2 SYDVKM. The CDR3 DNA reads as TGTGCCAGCAGTTTAACAAGGAGGGAGCAGTTCTTC. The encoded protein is CASSLTRREQFF. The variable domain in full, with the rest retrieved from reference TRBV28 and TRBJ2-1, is DVKVTQSSRYLVKRTGEKVFLECVQDMDHENMFWYRQDPGLGLRLIYFSYDVKMKEKGDIPEGYSVSREKKERFSLILESASTNQTSMYLCASSLTRREQFFGPGTRLTVL.

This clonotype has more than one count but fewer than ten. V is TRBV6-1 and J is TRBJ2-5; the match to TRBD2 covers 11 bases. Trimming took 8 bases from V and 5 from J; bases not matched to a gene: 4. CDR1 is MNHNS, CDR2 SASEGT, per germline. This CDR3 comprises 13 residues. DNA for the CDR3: TGTGCCAGCCCCCGACTAGCGGGGGAGACCCAGTACTTC. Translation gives CASPRLAGETQYF.

The CDR3 reads CATSTVGGGPYTEAFF. DNA of the CDR3: TGTGCCACCAGCACCGTCGGGGGAGGACCTTACACTGAAGCTTTCTTT. The chain couples TRBV15 to TRBJ1-1; D may be TRBD1 (5 bases). Germline V CDR1 and CDR2: LNHNV, YYDKDF (reference sequence). V shed 4 bases and J shed 3 bases, with 18 bases lying between them. The CDR3 runs to 16 residues.

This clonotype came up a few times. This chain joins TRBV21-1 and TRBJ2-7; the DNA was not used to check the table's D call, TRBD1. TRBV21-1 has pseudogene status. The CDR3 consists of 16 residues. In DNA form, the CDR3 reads TGTGCCAGCAACAAGCTGGGACAGACTACCTCCTACGAGCAGTACTTC. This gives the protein CASNKLGQTTSYEQYF.

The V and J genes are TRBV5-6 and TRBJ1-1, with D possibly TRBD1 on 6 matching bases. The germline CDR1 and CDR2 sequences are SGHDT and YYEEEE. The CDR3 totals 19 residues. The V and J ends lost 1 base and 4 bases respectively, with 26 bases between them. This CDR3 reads CASSLWGAGQRWTSTEAFF. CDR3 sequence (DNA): TGTGCCAGCAGCTTGTGGGGAGCGGGACAAAGGTGGACGAGCACTGAAGCTTTCTTT. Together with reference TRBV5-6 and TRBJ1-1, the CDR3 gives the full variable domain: DAGVTQSPTHLIKTRGQQVTLRCSPKSGHDTVSWYQQALGQGPQFIFQYYEEEERQRGNFPDRFSGHQFPNYSSELNVNALLLGDSALYLCASSLWGAGQRWTSTEAFFGQGTRLTVV.

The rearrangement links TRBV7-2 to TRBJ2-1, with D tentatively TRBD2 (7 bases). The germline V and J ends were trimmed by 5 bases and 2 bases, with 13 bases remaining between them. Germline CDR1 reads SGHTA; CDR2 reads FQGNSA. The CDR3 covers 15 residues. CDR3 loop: CASSPRGPAYNEQFF. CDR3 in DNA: TGTGCCAGCAGCCCGCGGGGGCCCGCCTACAATGAGCAGTTCTTC.

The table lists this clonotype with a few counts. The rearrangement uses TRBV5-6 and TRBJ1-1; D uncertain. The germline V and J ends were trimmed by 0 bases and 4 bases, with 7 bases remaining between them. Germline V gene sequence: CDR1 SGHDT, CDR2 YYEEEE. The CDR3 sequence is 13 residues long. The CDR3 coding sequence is TGTGCCAGCAGCTTGGTGGCCAGCACTGAAGCTTTCTTT. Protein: CASSLVASTEAFF.

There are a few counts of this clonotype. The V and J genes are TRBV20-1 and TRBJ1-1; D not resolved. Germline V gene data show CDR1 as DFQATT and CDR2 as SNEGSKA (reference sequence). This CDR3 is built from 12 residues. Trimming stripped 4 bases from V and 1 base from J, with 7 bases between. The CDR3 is CSAIQENTEAFF. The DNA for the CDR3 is TGCAGTGCTATTCAAGAGAACACTGAAGCTTTCTTT.

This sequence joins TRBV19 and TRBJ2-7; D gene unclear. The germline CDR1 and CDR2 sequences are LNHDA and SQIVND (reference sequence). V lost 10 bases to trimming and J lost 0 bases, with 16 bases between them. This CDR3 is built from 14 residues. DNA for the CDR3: TGTGCCACAGCAAGGTCAAGGAGCTCCTACGAGCAGTACTTC. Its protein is CATARSRSSYEQYF.

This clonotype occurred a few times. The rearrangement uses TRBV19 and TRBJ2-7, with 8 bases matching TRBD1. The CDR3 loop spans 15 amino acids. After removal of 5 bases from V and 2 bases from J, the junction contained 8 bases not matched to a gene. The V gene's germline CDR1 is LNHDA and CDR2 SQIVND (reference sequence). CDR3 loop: CASSSRTGRTYEQYF. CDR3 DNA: TGTGCCAGTAGTTCCAGGACAGGGAGGACCTACGAGCAGTACTTC.

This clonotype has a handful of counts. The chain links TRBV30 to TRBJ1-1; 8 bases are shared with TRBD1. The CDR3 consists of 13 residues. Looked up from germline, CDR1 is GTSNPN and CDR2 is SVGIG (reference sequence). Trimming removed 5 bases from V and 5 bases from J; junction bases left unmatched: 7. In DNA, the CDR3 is TGTGCCTGGGAAGGACAGGGCGAAACTGAAGCTTTCTTT. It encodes CAWEGQGETEAFF.

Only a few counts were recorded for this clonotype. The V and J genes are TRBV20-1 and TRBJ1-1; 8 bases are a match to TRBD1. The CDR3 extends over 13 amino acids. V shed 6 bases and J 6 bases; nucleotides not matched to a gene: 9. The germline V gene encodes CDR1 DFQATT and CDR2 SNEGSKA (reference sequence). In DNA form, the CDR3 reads TGCAGTGCCGAGACAGGGGAAGGCGCTGAAGCTTTCTTT. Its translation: CSAETGEGAEAFF.

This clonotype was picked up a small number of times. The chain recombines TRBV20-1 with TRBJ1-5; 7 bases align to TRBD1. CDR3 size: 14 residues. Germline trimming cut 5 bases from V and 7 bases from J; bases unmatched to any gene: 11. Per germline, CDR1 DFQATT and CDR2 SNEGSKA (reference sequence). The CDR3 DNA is TGCAGTGCTCCAGAGCCTAAGGGGGCCCAGCCCCAGCATTTT. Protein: CSAPEPKGAQPQHF.

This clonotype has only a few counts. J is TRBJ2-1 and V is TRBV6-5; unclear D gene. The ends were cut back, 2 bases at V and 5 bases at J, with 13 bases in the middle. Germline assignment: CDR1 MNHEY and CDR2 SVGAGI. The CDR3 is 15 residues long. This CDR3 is CASSYQVAADNEQFF. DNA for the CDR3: TGTGCCAGCAGTTACCAGGTCGCTGCCGACAATGAGCAGTTCTTC.

The CDR3 DNA reads as TGTGCCGCCGGACTAGAGAACACCGGGGAGCTGTTTTTT. Its translation: CAAGLENTGELFF. V usage is TRBV30 and J usage is TRBJ2-2, with TRBD2 identical over 7 bases. J lost 1 base, V lost 8 bases, and 4 bases had no gene match. Germline CDR1 is GTSNPN and CDR2 is SVGIG (reference sequence). The CDR3 contains 13 residues.

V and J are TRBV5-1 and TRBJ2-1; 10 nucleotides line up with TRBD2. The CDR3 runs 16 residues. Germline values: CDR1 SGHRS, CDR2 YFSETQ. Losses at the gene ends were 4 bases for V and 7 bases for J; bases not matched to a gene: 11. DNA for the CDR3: TGCGCCAGCAGCCCCCTAGCGGGAGAGCCCTTTAATGAGCAGTTCTTC. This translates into CASSPLAGEPFNEQFF.

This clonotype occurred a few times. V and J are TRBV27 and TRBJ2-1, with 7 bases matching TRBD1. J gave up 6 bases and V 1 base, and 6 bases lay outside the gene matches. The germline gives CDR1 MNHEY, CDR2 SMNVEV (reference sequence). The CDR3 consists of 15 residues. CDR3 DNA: TGTGCCAGCAGTTTATTGGGACAGTTCCTCAATGAGCAGTTCTTC. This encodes CASSLLGQFLNEQFF.